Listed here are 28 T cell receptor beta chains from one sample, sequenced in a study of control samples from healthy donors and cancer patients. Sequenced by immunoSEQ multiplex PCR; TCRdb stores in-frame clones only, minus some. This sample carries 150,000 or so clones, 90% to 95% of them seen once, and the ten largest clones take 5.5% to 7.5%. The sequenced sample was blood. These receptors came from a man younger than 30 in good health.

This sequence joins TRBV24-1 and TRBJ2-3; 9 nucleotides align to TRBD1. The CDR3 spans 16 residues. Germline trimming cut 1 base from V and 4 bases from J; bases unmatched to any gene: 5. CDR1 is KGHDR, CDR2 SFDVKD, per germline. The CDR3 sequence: CATSDFDTGGPDTQYF. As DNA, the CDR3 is TGTGCCACCAGTGATTTCGACACAGGGGGCCCAGATACGCAGTATTTT.

CDR3 loop: CASSDDPRGNQPQHF. DNA of the CDR3: TGTGCCAGCAGCGACGACCCTAGAGGCAATCAGCCCCAGCATTTT. V and J are TRBV6-5 and TRBJ1-5; no clear D gene. The CDR3 loop spans 15 amino acids. Trimming shortened V by 6 bases and J by 2 bases, and 14 bases separated the two germline ends. Germline CDR1 is MNHEY and CDR2 is SVGAGI.

CDR3 residues: CASSLEARDTQYF. CDR3 nucleotides: TGTGCCAGCAGCTTGGAGGCTCGGGATACGCAGTATTTT. V gene TRBV7-9 combines with J gene TRBJ2-3, with D possibly TRBD2 on 5 matching bases. The CDR3 runs to 13 residues. V gave up 3 bases and J gave up 6 bases, with 10 bases separating them. CDR1 and CDR2 (germline): SEHNR, FQNEAQ (reference sequence).

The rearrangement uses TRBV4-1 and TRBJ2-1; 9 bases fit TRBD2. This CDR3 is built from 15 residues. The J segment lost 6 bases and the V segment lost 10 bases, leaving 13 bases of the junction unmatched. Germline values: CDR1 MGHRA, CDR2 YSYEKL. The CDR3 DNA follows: TGCGCCATCTCCAACCGGCTAGCGGGACCCAATGAGCAGTTCTTC. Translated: CAISNRLAGPNEQFF.

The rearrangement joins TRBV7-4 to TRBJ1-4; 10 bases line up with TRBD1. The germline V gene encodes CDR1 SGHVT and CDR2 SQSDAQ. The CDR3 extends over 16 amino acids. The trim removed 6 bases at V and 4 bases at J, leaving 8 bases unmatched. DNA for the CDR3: TGTGCCAGCAGACCGACAGGGGGCGATGGTAATGAAAAACTGTTTTTT. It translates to CASRPTGGDGNEKLFF.

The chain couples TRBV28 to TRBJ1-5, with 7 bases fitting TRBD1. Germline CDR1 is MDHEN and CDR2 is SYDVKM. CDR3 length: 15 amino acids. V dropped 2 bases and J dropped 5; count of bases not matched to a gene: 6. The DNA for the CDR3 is TGTGCCAGCAGTTTAGGCCAGGGGGTCGATCAGCCCCAGCATTTT. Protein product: CASSLGQGVDQPQHF.

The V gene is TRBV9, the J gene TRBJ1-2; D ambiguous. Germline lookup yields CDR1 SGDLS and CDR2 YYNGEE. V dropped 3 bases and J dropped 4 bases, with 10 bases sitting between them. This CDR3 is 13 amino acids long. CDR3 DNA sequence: TGTGCCAGCAGCGCCCGGTCGGGCTATGGCTACACCTTC. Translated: CASSARSGYGYTF.

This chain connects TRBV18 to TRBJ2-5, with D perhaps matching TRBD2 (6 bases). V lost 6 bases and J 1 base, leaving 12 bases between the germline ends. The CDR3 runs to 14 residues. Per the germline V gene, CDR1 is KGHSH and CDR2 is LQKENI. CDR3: CASSPGTPQETQYF. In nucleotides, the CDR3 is TGTGCCAGCTCGCCGGGGACTCCCCAAGAGACCCAGTACTTC.

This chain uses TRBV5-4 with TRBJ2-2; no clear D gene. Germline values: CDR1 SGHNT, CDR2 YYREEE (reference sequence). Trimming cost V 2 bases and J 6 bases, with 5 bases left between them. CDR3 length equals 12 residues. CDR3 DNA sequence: TGTGCCAGCAGCTTTGGGCCCGGGGAGCTGTTTTTT. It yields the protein CASSFGPGELFF.

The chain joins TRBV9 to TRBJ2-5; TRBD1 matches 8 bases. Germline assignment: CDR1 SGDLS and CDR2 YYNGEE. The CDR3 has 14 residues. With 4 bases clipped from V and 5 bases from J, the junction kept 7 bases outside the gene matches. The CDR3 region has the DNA TGTGCCAGCAGCCCCAGGGGGCCGGGGGAGACCCAGTACTTC. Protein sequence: CASSPRGPGETQYF.

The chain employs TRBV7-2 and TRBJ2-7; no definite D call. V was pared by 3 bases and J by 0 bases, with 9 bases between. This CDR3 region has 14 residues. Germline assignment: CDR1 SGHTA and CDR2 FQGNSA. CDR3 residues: CASSLIESSYEQYF. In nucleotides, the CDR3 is TGTGCCAGCAGCTTGATCGAGAGCTCCTACGAGCAGTACTTC.

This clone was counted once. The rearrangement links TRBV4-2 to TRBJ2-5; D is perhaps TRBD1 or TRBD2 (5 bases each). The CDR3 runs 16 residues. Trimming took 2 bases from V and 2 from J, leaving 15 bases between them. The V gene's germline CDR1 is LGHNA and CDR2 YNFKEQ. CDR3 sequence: CASSQYEVGPQETQYF. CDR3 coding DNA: TGTGCCAGCAGCCAATATGAGGTGGGACCACAAGAGACCCAGTACTTC.

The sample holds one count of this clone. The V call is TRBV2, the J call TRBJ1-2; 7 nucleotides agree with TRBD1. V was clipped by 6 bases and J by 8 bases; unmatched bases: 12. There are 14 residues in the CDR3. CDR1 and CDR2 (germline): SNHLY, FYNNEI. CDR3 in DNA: TGTGCCAGCAGCCGGGACAGAAGAGTAGGGGGCTACACCTTC. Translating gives CASSRDRRVGGYTF.

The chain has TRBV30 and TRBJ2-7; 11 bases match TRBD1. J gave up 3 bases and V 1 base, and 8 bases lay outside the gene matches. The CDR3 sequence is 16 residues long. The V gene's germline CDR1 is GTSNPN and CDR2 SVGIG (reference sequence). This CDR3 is CAWSGYRDRGSYEQYF. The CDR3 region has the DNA TGTGCCTGGAGTGGGTACCGGGACAGGGGGAGCTACGAGCAGTACTTC.

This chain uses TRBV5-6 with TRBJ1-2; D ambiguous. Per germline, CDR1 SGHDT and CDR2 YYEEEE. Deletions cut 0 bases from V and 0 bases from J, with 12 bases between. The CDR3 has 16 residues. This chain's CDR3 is CASSLGGRTTNYGYTF. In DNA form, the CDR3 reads TGTGCCAGCAGCTTGGGGGGTAGAACTACTAACTATGGCTACACCTTC.

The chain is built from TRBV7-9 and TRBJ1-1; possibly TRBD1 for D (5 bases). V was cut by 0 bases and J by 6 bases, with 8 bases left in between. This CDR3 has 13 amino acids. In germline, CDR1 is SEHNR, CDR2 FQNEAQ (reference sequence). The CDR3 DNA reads TGTGCCAGCAGCTTAGCGTCGGGGGCTGAAGCTTTCTTT. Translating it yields CASSLASGAEAFF.

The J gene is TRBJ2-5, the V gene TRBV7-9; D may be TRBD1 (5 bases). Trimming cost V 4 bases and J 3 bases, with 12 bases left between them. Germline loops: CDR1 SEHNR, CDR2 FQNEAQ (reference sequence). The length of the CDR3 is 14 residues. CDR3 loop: CASSSTAGKETQYF. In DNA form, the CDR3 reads TGTGCCAGCAGCTCGACAGCAGGGAAAGAGACCCAGTACTTC. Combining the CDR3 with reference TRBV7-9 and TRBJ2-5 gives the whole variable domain DTGVSQNPRHKITKRGQNVTFRCDPISEHNRLYWYRQTLGQGPEFLTYFQNEAQLEKSRLLSDRFSAERPKGSFSTLEIQRTEQGDSAMYLCASSSTAGKETQYFGPGTRLLVL.

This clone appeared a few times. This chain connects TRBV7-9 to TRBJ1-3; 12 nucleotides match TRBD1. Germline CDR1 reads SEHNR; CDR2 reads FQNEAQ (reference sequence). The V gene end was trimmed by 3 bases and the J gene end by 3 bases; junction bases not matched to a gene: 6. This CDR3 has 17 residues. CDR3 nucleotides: TGTGCCAGCAGCTTTTGGGGACAGGGGGCTGATGGAAACACCATATATTTT. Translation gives CASSFWGQGADGNTIYF.

This chain's CDR3 is CASSQDTPGLGAFF. CDR3 bases: TGTGCCAGCAGCCAAGATACTCCAGGGCTGGGAGCTTTCTTT. The chain is built from TRBV3-1 (or the pseudogene TRBV3-2) and TRBJ1-1, with D perhaps matching TRBD1 (5 bases). Germline assignment: CDR1 LGHDT and CDR2 YNNKEL (reference sequence). Trimming left V 0 bases short and J 10 bases short, with 15 bases between. The CDR3 sequence is 14 residues long.

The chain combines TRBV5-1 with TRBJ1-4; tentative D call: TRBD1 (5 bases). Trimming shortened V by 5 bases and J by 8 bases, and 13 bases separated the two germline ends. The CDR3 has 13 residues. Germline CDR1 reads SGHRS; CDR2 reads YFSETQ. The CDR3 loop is CASRQDKGEKLFF. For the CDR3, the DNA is TGCGCCAGCAGACAGGATAAAGGGGAAAAACTGTTTTTT.

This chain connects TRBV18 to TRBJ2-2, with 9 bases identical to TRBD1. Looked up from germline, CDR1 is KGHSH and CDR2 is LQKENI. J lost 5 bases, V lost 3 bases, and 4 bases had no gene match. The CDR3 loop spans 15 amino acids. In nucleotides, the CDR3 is TGTGCCAGCTCACCGAGGACAGGGGAAACCGGGGAGCTGTTTTTT. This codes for CASSPRTGETGELFF.

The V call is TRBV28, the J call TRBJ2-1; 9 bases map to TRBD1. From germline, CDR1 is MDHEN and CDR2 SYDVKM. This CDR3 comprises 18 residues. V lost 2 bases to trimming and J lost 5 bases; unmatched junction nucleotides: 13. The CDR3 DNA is TGTGCCAGCAGTTTACTGTCTTACGGGACAGGGATCCACAATGAGCAGTTCTTC. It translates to CASSLLSYGTGIHNEQFF.

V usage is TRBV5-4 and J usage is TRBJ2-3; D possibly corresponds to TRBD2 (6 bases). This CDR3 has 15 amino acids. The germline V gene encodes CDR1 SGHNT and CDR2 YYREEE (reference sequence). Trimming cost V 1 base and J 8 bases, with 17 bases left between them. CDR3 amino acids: CASSLRRETPFTQYF. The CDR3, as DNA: TGTGCCAGCAGCTTGCGGAGGGAGACTCCTTTTACGCAGTATTTT.

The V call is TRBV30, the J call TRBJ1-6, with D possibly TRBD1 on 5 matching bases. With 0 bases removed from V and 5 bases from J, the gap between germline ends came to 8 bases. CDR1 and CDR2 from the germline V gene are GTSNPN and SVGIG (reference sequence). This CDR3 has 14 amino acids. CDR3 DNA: TGTGCCTGGAGTGTTTTGGGGGATAATTCACCCCTCCACTTT. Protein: CAWSVLGDNSPLHF.

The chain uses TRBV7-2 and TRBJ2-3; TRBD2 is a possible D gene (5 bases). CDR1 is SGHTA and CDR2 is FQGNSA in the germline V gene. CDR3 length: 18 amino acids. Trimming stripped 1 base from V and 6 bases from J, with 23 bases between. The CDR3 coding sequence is TGTGCCAGCAGCTTAGTCGGAGTGCCGATCTGGGAGAGTGATACGCAGTATTTT. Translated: CASSLVGVPIWESDTQYF. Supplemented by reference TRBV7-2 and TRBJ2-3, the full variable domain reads GAGVSQSPSNKVTEKGKDVELRCDPISGHTALYWYRQSLGQGLEFLIYFQGNSAPDKSGLPSDRFSAERTGGSVSTLTIQRTQQEDSAVYLCASSLVGVPIWESDTQYFGPGTRLTVL.

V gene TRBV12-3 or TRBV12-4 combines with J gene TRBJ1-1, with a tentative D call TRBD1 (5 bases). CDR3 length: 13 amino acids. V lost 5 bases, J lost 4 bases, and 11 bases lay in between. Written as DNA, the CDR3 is TGTGCCAGCAGTGTGTTAACAGGCACTGAAGCTTTCTTT. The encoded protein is CASSVLTGTEAFF.

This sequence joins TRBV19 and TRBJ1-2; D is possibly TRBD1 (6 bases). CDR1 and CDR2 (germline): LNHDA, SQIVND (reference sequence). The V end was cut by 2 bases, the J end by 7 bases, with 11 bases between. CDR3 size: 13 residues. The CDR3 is CASSIQGMSGYTF. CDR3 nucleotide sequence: TGTGCCAGTAGTATACAGGGGATGAGTGGCTACACCTTC.

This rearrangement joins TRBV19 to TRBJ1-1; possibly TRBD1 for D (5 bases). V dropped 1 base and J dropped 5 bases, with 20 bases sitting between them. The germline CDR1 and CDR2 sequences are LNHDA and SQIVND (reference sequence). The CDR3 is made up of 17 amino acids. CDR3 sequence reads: CASSIATQGSFRTEAFF. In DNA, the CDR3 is TGTGCCAGTAGTATAGCGACGCAGGGTTCGTTTAGGACTGAAGCTTTCTTT. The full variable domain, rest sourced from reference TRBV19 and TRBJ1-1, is DGGITQSPKYLFRKEGQNVTLSCEQNLNHDAMYWYRQDPGQGLRLIYYSQIVNDFQKGDIAEGYSVSREKKESFPLTVTSAQKNPTAFYLCASSIATQGSFRTEAFFGQGTRLTVV.